Below are 16 T cell receptor beta chains sequenced from a single sample in a study of T cell changes during pregnancy in multiple sclerosis. Clones were sequenced by immunoSEQ multiplex PCR, and TCRdb holds only the in-frame ones, with some missing. The sample includes around 40,000 clones, roughly 90% seen only once; the top ten take roughly 0.39%. The source material was CD4+ T cells from peripheral blood mononuclear cells, sampled in the second trimester of pregnancy. The origin of the receptors is a female donor with multiple sclerosis, enrolled in a pregnancy study.

This chain links TRBV6-5 with TRBJ2-7, with 8 nucleotides matching TRBD2. CDR3 length: 13 amino acids. The V and J ends lost 4 bases and 6 bases, in that order; junction bases with no gene match: 5. CDR1 is MNHEY and CDR2 is SVGAGI in the germline V gene. CDR3 coding DNA: TGTGCCAGCAGTTTAGCTAGCGGGTCCGAGCAGTACTTC. It yields the protein CASSLASGSEQYF.

The chain combines TRBV18 with TRBJ1-2, with no clear D. Trimming shortened V by 2 bases and J by 8 bases, and 21 bases separated the two germline ends. The germline gives CDR1 KGHSH, CDR2 LQKENI. This CDR3 region has 16 residues. CDR3 sequence: CASSPESPLAHSGYTF. The CDR3 DNA follows: TGTGCCAGCTCACCAGAATCACCGCTGGCCCATTCGGGCTACACCTTC.

This chain connects TRBV18 to TRBJ1-5, with 7 positions matching TRBD1. The CDR3 has 15 residues. The germline gives CDR1 KGHSH, CDR2 LQKENI. Trimming cost V 6 bases and J 5 bases; bases outside gene matches: 10. CDR3 sequence (DNA): TGTGCCAGCTCGTCCTTCACAGGGGAGCATCAGCCCCAGCATTTT. It codes for CASSSFTGEHQPQHF. The complete variable domain, with remaining parts taken from reference TRBV18 and TRBJ1-5, reads NAGVMQNPRHLVRRRGQEARLRCSPMKGHSHVYWYRQLPEEGLKFMVYLQKENIIDESGMPKERFSAEFPKEGPSILRIQQVVRGDSAAYFCASSSFTGEHQPQHFGDGTRLSIL.

The gene calls are TRBV5-4 and TRBJ2-3; 12 bases match TRBD2. The junction had 8 bases not matched to a gene; V was cut back by 4 bases and J by 2 bases. The CDR3 length is 17 residues. CDR1 is SGHNT, CDR2 YYREEE, per germline (reference sequence). CDR3 loop: CASSVMTSGGYTDTQYF. The CDR3 DNA is TGTGCCAGCAGCGTAATGACTAGCGGGGGCTACACAGATACGCAGTATTTT.

The rearrangement uses TRBV10-3 and TRBJ2-7, with 8 bases lining up with TRBD1. In germline, CDR1 is ENHRY, CDR2 SYGVKD. V lost 8 bases to trimming and J lost 7 bases; unmatched junction nucleotides: 16. This CDR3 is built from 15 residues. The CDR3 DNA reads TGTGCCATCGGACAGGGACTGCCAGAGCCGGGAGAGCAGTACTTC. Amino acids: CAIGQGLPEPGEQYF.

The rearrangement links TRBV7-3 to TRBJ2-2, with 13 bases fitting TRBD2. This CDR3 comprises 16 residues. Germline V lookup: CDR1 SGHTA, CDR2 FQGTGA. V was pared by 3 bases and J by 6 bases, with 4 bases of the junction left unmatched. The CDR3 nucleotides read TGTGCCAGCAGCTTGTTCGGGACTAGCGGGGCCGGGGAGCTGTTTTTT. Its translation: CASSLFGTSGAGELFF.

J is TRBJ2-1 and V is TRBV5-1; a weak D match, TRBD2 (5 bases). V was cut by 3 bases and J by 5 bases, with 9 bases left in between. CDR1 and CDR2 from the germline V gene are SGHRS and YFSETQ. There are 13 residues in the CDR3. CDR3 bases: TGCGCCAGCAGCTCCGGAGGAGACAATGAGCAGTTCTTC. Translated: CASSSGGDNEQFF.

The chain joins TRBV5-1 to TRBJ2-3; 11 bases agree with TRBD1. Germline CDR1 SGHRS, CDR2 YFSETQ. This CDR3 comprises 14 residues. The trim removed 4 bases at V and 5 bases at J, leaving 3 bases unmatched. The CDR3 nucleotides are TGCGCCAGCAGCCCGGGACAGGGGGAAGATACGCAGTATTTT. Encoded protein: CASSPGQGEDTQYF.

This clone came up once. The V call is TRBV6-5, the J call TRBJ1-2, with 8 bases aligning to TRBD1. This CDR3 spans 13 amino acids. V trimming: 6 bases; J trimming: 6 bases; junction bases outside the gene matches: 6. CDR1 is MNHEY, CDR2 SVGAGI, per germline. Here the CDR3 DNA reads TGTGCCAGCAGGCGGACAGGGTTGGATGGCTACACCTTC. Protein sequence: CASRRTGLDGYTF.

The chain joins TRBV27 to TRBJ2-7, with no clear D. The CDR3 sequence is 15 residues long. Germline V CDR1 and CDR2: MNHEY, SMNVEV (reference sequence). Trimming shortened V by 2 bases and J by 0 bases, and 11 bases separated the two germline ends. The CDR3 nucleotides read TGTGCCAGCAGTTTAAAATGGGCTTCCTCCTACGAGCAGTACTTC. Translating it yields CASSLKWASSYEQYF.

This chain joins TRBV5-1 and TRBJ1-4, with D possibly TRBD1 on 6 matching bases. The CDR3 covers 16 residues. CDR1 SGHRS and CDR2 YFSETQ come from the germline V gene. V lost 1 base to trimming and J lost 0 bases, with 10 bases between them. The DNA for the CDR3 is TGCGCCAGCAGCTTGTTGGGGGCTGCAACTAATGAAAAACTGTTTTTT. Amino acids: CASSLLGAATNEKLFF.

The rearrangement uses TRBV12-5 and TRBJ2-5, with D possibly being TRBD2 (6 bases). The germline gives CDR1 LGHNT, CDR2 FRNRAP. V was trimmed by 5 bases and J by 3 bases, leaving 10 bases between them. This CDR3 spans 13 amino acids. CDR3 protein: CASGLRGEETQYF. CDR3 nucleotides: TGTGCTAGTGGTCTGCGGGGCGAAGAGACCCAGTACTTC.

The chain combines TRBV10-3 with TRBJ2-7, with 9 nucleotides matching TRBD2. The V segment lost 10 bases and the J segment 6 bases; nucleotides outside the gene matches: 13. The length of the CDR3 is 14 residues. Germline values: CDR1 ENHRY, CDR2 SYGVKD. The CDR3 DNA sequence: TGTGCCACATACCGCGCGGGGGGGCTCGGCGAGCAGTACTTC. It yields the protein CATYRAGGLGEQYF.

This CDR3 is CAWSVRWGDREHYGYTF. CDR3 DNA: TGTGCCTGGAGTGTACGGTGGGGAGACAGGGAGCACTATGGCTACACCTTC. The J gene is TRBJ1-2, the V gene TRBV30; the match to TRBD1 covers 7 bases. Germline lookup yields CDR1 GTSNPN and CDR2 SVGIG (reference sequence). This CDR3 has 17 amino acids. The V segment lost 0 bases and the J segment 3 bases; nucleotides outside the gene matches: 13.

The rearrangement uses TRBV28 and TRBJ1-3; possible D gene TRBD1, 6 bases. The CDR3 totals 16 residues. Trimming removed 1 base at V and 0 bases at J, with 10 bases between. Germline V gene lookup returns CDR1 MDHEN and CDR2 SYDVKM. CDR3 DNA: TGTGCCAGCAGTTTATTACAGGGCAGCTCTGGAAACACCATATATTTT. It translates to CASSLLQGSSGNTIYF. Together with reference TRBV28 and TRBJ1-3, the CDR3 gives the full variable domain: DVKVTQSSRYLVKRTGEKVFLECVQDMDHENMFWYRQDPGLGLRLIYFSYDVKMKEKGDIPEGYSVSREKKERFSLILESASTNQTSMYLCASSLLQGSSGNTIYFGEGSWLTVV.

The chain uses TRBV11-2 and TRBJ1-2; TRBD1 aligns across 8 bases. Germline trimming cut 6 bases from V and 8 bases from J; bases unmatched to any gene: 5. Germline V lookup: CDR1 SGHAT, CDR2 FQNNGV. The CDR3 consists of 12 residues. The CDR3 coding sequence is TGTGCCAGCAGTCAGGACAGGGCCGGCTACACCTTC. It specifies CASSQDRAGYTF.